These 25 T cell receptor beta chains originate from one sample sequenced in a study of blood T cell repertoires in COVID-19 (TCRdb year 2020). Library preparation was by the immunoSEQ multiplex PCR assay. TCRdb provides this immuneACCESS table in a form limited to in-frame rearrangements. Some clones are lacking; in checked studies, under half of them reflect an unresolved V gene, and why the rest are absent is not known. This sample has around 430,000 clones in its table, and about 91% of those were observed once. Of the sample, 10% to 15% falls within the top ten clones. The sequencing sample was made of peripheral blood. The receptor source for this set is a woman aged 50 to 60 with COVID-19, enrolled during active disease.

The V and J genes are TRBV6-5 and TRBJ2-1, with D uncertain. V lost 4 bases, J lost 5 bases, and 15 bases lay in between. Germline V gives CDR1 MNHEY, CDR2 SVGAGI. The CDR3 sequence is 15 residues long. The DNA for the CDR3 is TGTGCCAGCAGTTCCACCCCCCCCCAGAACAATGAGCAGTTCTTC. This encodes CASSSTPPQNNEQFF.

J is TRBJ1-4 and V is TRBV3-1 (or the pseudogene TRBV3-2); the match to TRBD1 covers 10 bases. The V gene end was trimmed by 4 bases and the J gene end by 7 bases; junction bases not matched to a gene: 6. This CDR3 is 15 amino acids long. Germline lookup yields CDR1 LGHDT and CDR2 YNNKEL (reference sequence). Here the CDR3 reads CASSPSGQGSEKLFF. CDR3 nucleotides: TGTGCCAGCAGCCCGTCGGGACAGGGGAGTGAAAAACTGTTTTTT.

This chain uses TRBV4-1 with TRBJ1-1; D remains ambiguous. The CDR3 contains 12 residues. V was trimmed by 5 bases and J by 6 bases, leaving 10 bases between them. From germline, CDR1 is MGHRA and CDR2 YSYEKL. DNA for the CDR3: TGCGCCAGCAGCGCGACTAGCGCTGAAGCTTTCTTT. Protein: CASSATSAEAFF.

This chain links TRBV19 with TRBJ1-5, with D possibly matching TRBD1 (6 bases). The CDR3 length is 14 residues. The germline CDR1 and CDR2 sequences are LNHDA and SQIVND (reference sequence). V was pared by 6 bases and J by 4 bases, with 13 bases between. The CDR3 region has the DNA TGTGCCAGTAGGATCGGGACACTTAATCAGCCCCAGCATTTT. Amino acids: CASRIGTLNQPQHF.

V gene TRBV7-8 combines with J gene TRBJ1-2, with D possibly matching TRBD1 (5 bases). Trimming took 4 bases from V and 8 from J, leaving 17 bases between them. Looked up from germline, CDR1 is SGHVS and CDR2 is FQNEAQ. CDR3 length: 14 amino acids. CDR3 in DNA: TGTGCCAGCAGCTCCGACAGTACAAGACAAGGCTACACCTTC. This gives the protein CASSSDSTRQGYTF.

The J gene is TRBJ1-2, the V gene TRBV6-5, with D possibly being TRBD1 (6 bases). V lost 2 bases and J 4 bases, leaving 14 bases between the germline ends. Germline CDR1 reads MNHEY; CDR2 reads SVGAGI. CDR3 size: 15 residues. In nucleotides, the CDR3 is TGTGCCAGCAGTTACACTACCAGGGGCGGCTATGGCTACACCTTC. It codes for CASSYTTRGGYGYTF.

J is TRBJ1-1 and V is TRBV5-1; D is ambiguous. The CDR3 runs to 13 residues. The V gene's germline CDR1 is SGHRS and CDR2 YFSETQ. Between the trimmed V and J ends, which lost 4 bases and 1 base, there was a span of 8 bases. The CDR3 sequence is CASSPRQNTEAFF. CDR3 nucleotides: TGCGCCAGCAGCCCGAGACAGAACACTGAAGCTTTCTTT.

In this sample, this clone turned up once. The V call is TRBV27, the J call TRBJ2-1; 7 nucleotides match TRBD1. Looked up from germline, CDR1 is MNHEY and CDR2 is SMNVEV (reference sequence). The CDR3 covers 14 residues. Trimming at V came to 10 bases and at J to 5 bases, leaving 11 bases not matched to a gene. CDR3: CANHPRTGNNEQFF. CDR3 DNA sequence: TGTGCCAACCACCCTCGGACAGGTAACAATGAGCAGTTCTTC.

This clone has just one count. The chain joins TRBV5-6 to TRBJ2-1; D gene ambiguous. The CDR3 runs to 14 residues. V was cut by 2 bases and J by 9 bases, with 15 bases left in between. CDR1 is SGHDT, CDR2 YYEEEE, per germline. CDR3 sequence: CASSFNLISGEQFF. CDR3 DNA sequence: TGTGCCAGCAGCTTTAACCTAATCTCGGGTGAGCAGTTCTTC. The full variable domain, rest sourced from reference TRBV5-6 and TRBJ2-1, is DAGVTQSPTHLIKTRGQQVTLRCSPKSGHDTVSWYQQALGQGPQFIFQYYEEEERQRGNFPDRFSGHQFPNYSSELNVNALLLGDSALYLCASSFNLISGEQFFGPGTRLTVL.

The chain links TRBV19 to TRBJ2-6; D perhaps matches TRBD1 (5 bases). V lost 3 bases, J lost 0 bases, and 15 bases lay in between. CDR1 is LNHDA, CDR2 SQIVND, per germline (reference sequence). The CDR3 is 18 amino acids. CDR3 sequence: CASSIRAGPTSGANVLTF. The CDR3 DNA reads TGTGCCAGTAGTATTCGTGCAGGGCCTACCTCTGGGGCCAACGTCCTGACTTTC.

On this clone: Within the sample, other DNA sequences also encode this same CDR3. The CDR3 region has the DNA TGTGCCAGCAGCCAAGACAGGCAGGGCTATGGCTACACCTTC. Translating it yields CASSQDRQGYGYTF. The chain recombines TRBV3-1 (or the pseudogene TRBV3-2) with TRBJ1-2, with D maybe TRBD1 (5 bases). Germline CDR1 reads LGHDT; CDR2 reads YNNKEL (reference sequence). The V gene lost 0 bases and the J gene lost 4 bases, with 9 bases spanning the gap. The CDR3 loop spans 14 amino acids.

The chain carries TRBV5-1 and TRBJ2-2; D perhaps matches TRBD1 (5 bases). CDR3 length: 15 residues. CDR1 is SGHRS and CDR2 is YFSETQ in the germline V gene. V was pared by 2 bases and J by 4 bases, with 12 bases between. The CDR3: CASSFSGRSTGELFF. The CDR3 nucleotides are TGCGCCAGCAGCTTCTCAGGGCGAAGCACCGGGGAGCTGTTTTTT.

The CDR3 DNA reads as TGCAGCGTGGGTACAGGGGGGGATGAAAAACTGTTTTTT. This translates into CSVGTGGDEKLFF. The V call is TRBV29-1, the J call TRBJ1-4; TRBD1 agrees at 8 bases. Germline CDR1 SQVTM, CDR2 ANQGSEA. CDR3 length: 13 amino acids. V trimming: 6 bases; J trimming: 6 bases; junction bases outside the gene matches: 6.

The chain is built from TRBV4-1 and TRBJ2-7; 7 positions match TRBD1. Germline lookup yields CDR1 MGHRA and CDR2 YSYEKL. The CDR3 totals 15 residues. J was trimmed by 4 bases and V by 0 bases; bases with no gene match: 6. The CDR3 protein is CASSQEPGQLYEQYF. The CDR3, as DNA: TGCGCCAGCAGCCAAGAACCGGGACAGCTTTACGAGCAGTACTTC.

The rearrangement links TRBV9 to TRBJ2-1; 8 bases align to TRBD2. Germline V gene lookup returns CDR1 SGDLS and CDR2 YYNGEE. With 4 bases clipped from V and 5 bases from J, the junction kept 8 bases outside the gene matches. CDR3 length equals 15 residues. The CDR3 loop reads CASSPGLAPNNEQFF. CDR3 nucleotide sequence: TGTGCCAGCAGCCCCGGACTAGCTCCGAACAATGAGCAGTTCTTC.

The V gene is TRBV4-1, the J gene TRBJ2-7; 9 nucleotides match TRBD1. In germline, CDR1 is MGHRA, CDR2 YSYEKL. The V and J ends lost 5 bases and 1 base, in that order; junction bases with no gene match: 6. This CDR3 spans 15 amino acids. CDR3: CASSAPGQGSYEQYF. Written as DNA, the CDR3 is TGCGCCAGCAGCGCACCGGGACAGGGATCCTACGAGCAGTACTTC.

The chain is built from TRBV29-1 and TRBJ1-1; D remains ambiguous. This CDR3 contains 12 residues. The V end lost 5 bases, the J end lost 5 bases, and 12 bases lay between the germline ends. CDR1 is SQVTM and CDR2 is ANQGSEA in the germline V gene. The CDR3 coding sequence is TGCAGCGTTCGCGGTGGAAGGACTGAAGCTTTCTTT. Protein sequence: CSVRGGRTEAFF.

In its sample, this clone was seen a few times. DNA for the CDR3: TGTGCCAGCAGTTTTCTTCTAGGGGGCTCCTACGAGCAGTACTTC. Protein sequence: CASSFLLGGSYEQYF. This chain uses TRBV28 with TRBJ2-7; D perhaps matches TRBD1 (6 bases). The CDR3 has 15 amino acids. The V and J ends lost 3 bases and 0 bases respectively, with 12 bases between them. Looked up from germline, CDR1 is MDHEN and CDR2 is SYDVKM. Supplemented by reference TRBV28 and TRBJ2-7, the full variable domain reads DVKVTQSSRYLVKRTGEKVFLECVQDMDHENMFWYRQDPGLGLRLIYFSYDVKMKEKGDIPEGYSVSREKKERFSLILESASTNQTSMYLCASSFLLGGSYEQYFGPGTRLTVT.

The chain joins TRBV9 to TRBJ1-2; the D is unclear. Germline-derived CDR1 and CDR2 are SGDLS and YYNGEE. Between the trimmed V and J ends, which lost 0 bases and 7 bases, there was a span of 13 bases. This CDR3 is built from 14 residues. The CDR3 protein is CASSVAVSRLGYTF. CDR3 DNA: TGTGCCAGCAGCGTAGCTGTGAGCAGACTTGGCTACACCTTC.

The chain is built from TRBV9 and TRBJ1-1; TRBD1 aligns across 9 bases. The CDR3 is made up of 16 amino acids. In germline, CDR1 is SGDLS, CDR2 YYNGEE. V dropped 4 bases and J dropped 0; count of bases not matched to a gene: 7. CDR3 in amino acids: CASSLPGQGMNTEAFF. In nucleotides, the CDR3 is TGTGCCAGCAGCCTTCCGGGACAGGGAATGAACACTGAAGCTTTCTTT.

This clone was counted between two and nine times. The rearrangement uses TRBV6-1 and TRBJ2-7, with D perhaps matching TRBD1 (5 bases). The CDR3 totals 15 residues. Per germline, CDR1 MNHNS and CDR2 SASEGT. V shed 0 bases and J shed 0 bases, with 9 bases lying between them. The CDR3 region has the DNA TGTGCCAGCAGTGAAGCCTTGACAGCCTCCTACGAGCAGTACTTC. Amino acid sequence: CASSEALTASYEQYF.

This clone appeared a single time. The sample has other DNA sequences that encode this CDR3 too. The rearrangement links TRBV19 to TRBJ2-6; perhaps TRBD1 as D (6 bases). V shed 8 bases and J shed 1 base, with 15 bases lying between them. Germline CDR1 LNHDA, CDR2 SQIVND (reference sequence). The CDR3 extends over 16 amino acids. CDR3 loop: CASSRGGVSGANVLTF. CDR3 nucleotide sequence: TGTGCCAGTTCCAGAGGGGGTGTGTCTGGGGCCAACGTCCTGACTTTC.

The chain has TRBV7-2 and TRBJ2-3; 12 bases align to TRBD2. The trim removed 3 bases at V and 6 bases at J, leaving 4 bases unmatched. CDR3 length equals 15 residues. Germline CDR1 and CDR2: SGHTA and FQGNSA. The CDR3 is CASSFLAGGRDTQYF. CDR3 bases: TGTGCCAGCAGCTTCCTAGCGGGGGGGCGTGATACGCAGTATTTT.

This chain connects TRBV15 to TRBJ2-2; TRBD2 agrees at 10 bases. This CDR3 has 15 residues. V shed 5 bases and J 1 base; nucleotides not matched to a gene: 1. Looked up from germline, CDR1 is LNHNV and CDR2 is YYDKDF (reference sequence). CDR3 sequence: CATSPSGGNTGELFF. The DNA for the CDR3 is TGTGCCACCAGCCCTAGCGGGGGGAACACCGGGGAGCTGTTTTTT.

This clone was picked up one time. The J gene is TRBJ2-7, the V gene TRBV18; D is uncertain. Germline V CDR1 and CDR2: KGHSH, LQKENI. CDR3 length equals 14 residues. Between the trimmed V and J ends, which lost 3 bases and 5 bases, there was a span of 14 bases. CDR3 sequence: CASSPVKGGNEQYF. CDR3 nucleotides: TGTGCCAGCTCACCGGTTAAAGGCGGAAACGAGCAGTACTTC.